These 19 T cell receptor beta chains originate from one sample sequenced in a study of response to subunit inactivated influenza vaccine. Each CDR3 protein gets one entry after TCRdb re-called the RT-PCR reads with MiXCR. The sample includes approximately 500,000 distinct CDR3 sequences, 14% of them seen just once. This specimen was PBMCs from blood, taken approximately 13 days after vaccination. The origin of the receptors is a man aged 50-59 years who received an inactivated influenza vaccine.

This chain joins TRBV20-1 and TRBJ2-7; D call uncertain. The CDR3 is made up of 11 amino acids. The V gene's germline CDR1 is DFQATT and CDR2 SNEGSKA (reference sequence). Trimming removed 3 bases from V and 2 bases from J, with 5 bases in between. The CDR3 here is CSASDPYEQYF. As DNA, the CDR3 is TGCAGTGCTAGCGATCCCTACGAGCAGTACTTC.

The DNA for the CDR3 is TGTGCCAGCAGCCGGCAACTAGCGGGAGCATATAATGAGCAGTTCTTC. Encoded protein: CASSRQLAGAYNEQFF. V is TRBV3-1 and J is TRBJ2-1; 11 bases match TRBD2. Germline loops: CDR1 LGHDT, CDR2 YNNKEL (reference sequence). The CDR3 has 16 residues. J gave up 7 bases and V 4 bases, and 9 bases lay outside the gene matches.

In DNA, the CDR3 is TGTGCCAGCAGCCAAGGACGGCGGGGGCCTGAGACCCAGTACTTC. Translation gives CASSQGRRGPETQYF. V is TRBV4-2 and J is TRBJ2-5; tentative D call: TRBD2 (7 bases). The ends were cut back, 1 base at V and 5 bases at J, with 14 bases in the middle. Germline V lookup: CDR1 LGHNA, CDR2 YNFKEQ. There are 15 residues in the CDR3.

This clonotype was seen a few times. The chain couples TRBV12-3 or TRBV12-4 to TRBJ1-4; D is possibly TRBD1 (5 bases). This CDR3 has 15 residues. Trimming stripped 7 bases from V and 1 base from J, with 13 bases between. The CDR3 loop reads CASTPGGGTNEKLFF. The DNA of the CDR3 is TGTGCCAGCACCCCGGGGGGGGGAACTAATGAAAAACTGTTTTTT.

This clonotype came up many times. The chain joins TRBV12-3 or TRBV12-4 to TRBJ2-3; D gene uncertain. CDR3 length: 17 amino acids. V lost 0 bases and J 3 bases, leaving 16 bases between the germline ends. The CDR3 coding sequence is TGTGCCAGCAGTTTAGCTCCTCAAAAGGGTGGAACAGATACGCAGTATTTT. It translates to CASSLAPQKGGTDTQYF.

Many counts were recorded for this clonotype. Here the CDR3 DNA reads TGCAGTGCTCCGTACCGTTTGGGAGATACGCAGTATTTT. It encodes CSAPYRLGDTQYF. V is TRBV20-1 and J is TRBJ2-3; D uncertain. CDR3 length: 13 residues. Trimming shortened V by 5 bases and J by 5 bases, and 14 bases separated the two germline ends. Germline V gene lookup returns CDR1 DFQATT and CDR2 SNEGSKA (reference sequence).

This clonotype turned up a few times. The rearrangement links TRBV20-1 to TRBJ2-1; 9 bases align to TRBD2. The CDR3 covers 15 residues. The germline CDR1 and CDR2 sequences are DFQATT and SNEGSKA (reference sequence). J gave up 6 bases and V 3 bases, and 9 bases lay outside the gene matches. The CDR3 region is CSASGAGGPSNEQFF. DNA for the CDR3: TGCAGTGCTAGTGGGGCGGGAGGGCCGAGCAATGAGCAGTTCTTC.

The J gene is TRBJ2-7, the V gene TRBV20-1; 13 positions match TRBD2. Trimming cost V 6 bases and J 4 bases; bases outside gene matches: 3. The CDR3 is made up of 13 amino acids. Germline lookup yields CDR1 DFQATT and CDR2 SNEGSKA (reference sequence). CDR3 region: CSAGLAGEYEQYF. The CDR3 coding sequence is TGCAGTGCAGGACTAGCGGGAGAGTACGAGCAGTACTTC.

The J gene is TRBJ1-4, the V gene TRBV20-1, with a possible D match to TRBD1 (6 bases). There are 14 residues in the CDR3. Looked up from germline, CDR1 is DFQATT and CDR2 is SNEGSKA (reference sequence). V was pared by 0 bases and J by 7 bases, with 12 bases between. The DNA for the CDR3 is TGCAGTGCTAGAGACGGGGGGCGTTCTGAAAAACTGTTTTTT. This gives the protein CSARDGGRSEKLFF.

This rearrangement joins TRBV5-6 to TRBJ2-1, with D tentatively TRBD2 (6 bases). Germline loops: CDR1 SGHDT, CDR2 YYEEEE. V gave up 7 bases and J gave up 5 bases, with 16 bases separating them. The CDR3 loop spans 14 amino acids. Written as DNA, the CDR3 is TGTGCCAGCTGCGGGACTGGCGTTAACAATGAGCAGTTCTTC. This gives the protein CASCGTGVNNEQFF.

The chain joins TRBV10-3 to TRBJ1-1; tentative D call: TRBD1 (6 bases). The CDR3 totals 15 residues. Trimming cost V 3 bases and J 2 bases, with 13 bases left between them. Germline CDR1 ENHRY, CDR2 SYGVKD. The CDR3 DNA reads TGTGCCATCAGTGACCTCGGGGGGCGCAACACTGAAGCTTTCTTT. Encoded protein: CAISDLGGRNTEAFF.

This clonotype has ten or more counts. This sequence joins TRBV20-1 and TRBJ2-4, with D uncertain. With 2 bases removed from V and 8 bases from J, the gap between germline ends came to 7 bases. The CDR3 spans 11 residues. The germline V gene has CDR1 DFQATT and CDR2 SNEGSKA (reference sequence). CDR3 region: CSARLLDIQYF. The CDR3, as DNA: TGCAGTGCTAGACTTTTAGACATTCAGTACTTC.

The chain joins TRBV21-1 to TRBJ2-1; TRBD2 reflects the table's D call only, with no check against the DNA. TRBV21-1 is flagged as a pseudogene. The CDR3 consists of 19 residues. The CDR3 DNA is TGTGCCAGCAGCAAAGGGACTAGCGGGGGGCCTCGGGATGTAAACGAGCAGTTCTTC. This translates into CASSKGTSGGPRDVNEQFF.

This clonotype has a handful of counts. This chain joins TRBV12-3 or TRBV12-4 and TRBJ1-1, with TRBD1 identical over 10 bases. Trimming took 7 bases from V and 5 from J; bases not matched to a gene: 4. The CDR3 runs to 13 residues. The DNA for the CDR3 is TGTGCCAGCAATGGACAGGGGGGGACTGAAGCTTTCTTT. Its protein is CASNGQGGTEAFF.

This sequence joins TRBV25-1 and TRBJ2-1; TRBD2 agrees at 9 bases. This CDR3 contains 15 residues. Germline V gene data show CDR1 as MGHDK and CDR2 as SYGVNS. V shed 1 base, J shed 6 bases, and the junction held 4 bases outside the gene matches. CDR3 sequence reads: CASSEFSGRLNEQFF. The CDR3 nucleotides read TGTGCCAGCAGTGAATTCAGCGGGAGGCTCAATGAGCAGTTCTTC. The full variable domain, in which reference TRBV25-1 and TRBJ2-1 provide the parts outside the CDR3, is EADIYQTPRYLVIGTGKKITLECSQTMGHDKMYWYQQDPGMELHLIHYSYGVNSTEKGDLSSESTVSRIRTEHFPLTLESARPSHTSQYLCASSEFSGRLNEQFFGPGTRLTVL.

This clonotype was detected only a few times. The J gene is TRBJ1-1, the V gene TRBV27; TRBD1 might be the D (5 bases). Trimming stripped 2 bases from V and 5 bases from J, with 24 bases between. The CDR3 totals 18 residues. CDR1 is MNHEY, CDR2 SMNVEV, per germline (reference sequence). The CDR3 sequence is CASSLSLSIGRRGTEAFF. The CDR3 DNA follows: TGTGCCAGCAGTTTAAGTTTATCGATCGGGAGAAGGGGAACTGAAGCTTTCTTT.

V gene TRBV5-5 combines with J gene TRBJ2-3; the D call may be TRBD1 or TRBD2 (5 bases each). Germline CDR1 is SGHKS and CDR2 is YYEKEE (reference sequence). With 4 bases removed from V and 4 bases from J, the gap between germline ends came to 16 bases. The CDR3 is 15 residues long. In nucleotides, the CDR3 is TGTGCCAGCAGCCCCGGGACGATTTGGGCAGATACGCAGTATTTT. This translates into CASSPGTIWADTQYF.

V is TRBV30 and J is TRBJ2-1; 8 bases fit TRBD2. J was trimmed by 0 bases and V by 3 bases; bases with no gene match: 4. CDR1 is GTSNPN, CDR2 SVGIG, per germline (reference sequence). The CDR3 runs to 15 residues. The CDR3 DNA reads TGTGCCTGGAGAGCTCTAGCGGGCTCCTACAATGAGCAGTTCTTC. Its protein product is CAWRALAGSYNEQFF.

This rearrangement joins TRBV7-9 to TRBJ1-4, with TRBD1 matching 9 bases. The CDR3 consists of 16 residues. CDR1 is SEHNR and CDR2 is FQNEAQ in the germline V gene (reference sequence). Trimming took 5 bases from V and 8 from J; bases not matched to a gene: 12. For the CDR3, the DNA is TGTGCCAGCAGCCTACTACCGGGACAGGGAACCGAAAAACTGTTTTTT. This translates into CASSLLPGQGTEKLFF.